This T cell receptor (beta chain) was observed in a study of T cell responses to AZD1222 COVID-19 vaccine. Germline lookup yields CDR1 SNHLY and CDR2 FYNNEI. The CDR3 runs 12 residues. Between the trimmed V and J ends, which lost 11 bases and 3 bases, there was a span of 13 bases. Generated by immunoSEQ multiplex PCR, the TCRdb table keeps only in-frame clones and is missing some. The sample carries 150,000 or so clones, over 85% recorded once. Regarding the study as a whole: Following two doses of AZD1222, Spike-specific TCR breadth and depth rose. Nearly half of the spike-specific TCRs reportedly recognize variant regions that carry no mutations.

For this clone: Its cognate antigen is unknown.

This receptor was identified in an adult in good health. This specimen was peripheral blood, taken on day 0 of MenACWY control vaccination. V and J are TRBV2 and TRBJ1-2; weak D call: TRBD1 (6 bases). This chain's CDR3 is CAPQGRDYGYTF. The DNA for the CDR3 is TGTGCCCCCCAGGGGAGGGACTATGGCTACACCTTC.